One sample yielded the 5 T cell receptor beta chains listed below, sequenced in a study of long-term antiretroviral therapy in people with HIV. The authors ran the immunoSEQ assay, v3.0, at survey level. The protocol was immunoSEQ multiplex PCR, while the TCRdb copy is restricted to in-frame clones and leaves out a portion. The profile shows 25,000 to 30,000 clones, around 89% of them singletons. The source was unsorted PBMCs, collected 3.2 years before starting antiretroviral therapy. All receptors come from a middle-aged man with HIV.

The V call is TRBV18, the J call TRBJ2-7, with D tentatively TRBD1 or TRBD2 (6 bases each). Germline values: CDR1 KGHSH, CDR2 LQKENI. This CDR3 is 14 amino acids long. V dropped 5 bases and J dropped 4 bases, with 15 bases sitting between them. This CDR3 reads CASSSGAREYEQYF. The CDR3 DNA reads as TGTGCCAGCTCATCAGGGGCACGGGAGTACGAGCAGTACTTC.

Concerning this clone: Germline and junction disagree at one end, which may indicate a read error. The CDR3 nucleotides are TGTGCTAGCAGCCCCAGACAGTTCAATCAGCCCCAGCATTTT. Protein: CASSPRQFNQPQHF. The V call is TRBV7-7, the J call TRBJ1-5, with D possibly being TRBD1 (5 bases). This CDR3 contains 14 residues. CDR1 is SSHAT, CDR2 FNYEAQ, per germline (reference sequence).

The genes are TRBV9 and TRBJ1-4; unclear D gene. This CDR3 is built from 15 residues. The ends were cut back, 0 bases at V and 7 bases at J, with 13 bases in the middle. Looked up from germline, CDR1 is SGDLS and CDR2 is YYNGEE. The CDR3 protein is CASSVALGSGEKLFF. The CDR3 bases are TGTGCCAGCAGCGTAGCTTTAGGGTCGGGTGAAAAACTGTTTTTT.

The J gene is TRBJ2-3, the V gene TRBV30, with 11 bases lining up with TRBD2. Germline CDR1 GTSNPN, CDR2 SVGIG (reference sequence). The CDR3 runs to 15 residues. Losses at the gene ends were 1 base for V and 6 bases for J; bases not matched to a gene: 6. The CDR3 reads CAWSAVAGGPDTQYF. The CDR3 region has the DNA TGTGCCTGGAGTGCCGTAGCGGGAGGGCCGGATACGCAGTATTTT.

This clone was seen a handful of times. The V call is TRBV7-3, the J call TRBJ1-6; possible D gene TRBD1, 6 bases. This CDR3 region has 14 residues. The V end was cut by 2 bases, the J end by 8 bases, with 10 bases between. Germline V lookup: CDR1 SGHTA, CDR2 FQGTGA. Here the CDR3 reads CASSLDPGDSPLHF. Written as DNA, the CDR3 is TGTGCCAGCAGCTTAGATCCAGGGGATTCACCCCTCCACTTT.